Below, 23 T cell receptor beta chains from the same sample are listed, as sequenced in a study of Ad26.COV2.S vaccination and SARS-CoV-2 variants. Sequencing used immunoSEQ multiplex PCR; TCRdb keeps in-frame clones, though not all of them. The sample lists fewer than 400,000 clones, about nine tenths occurring once. The sample's treatment: around 19 received Ad26.COV2.S at low or high dose, single or two shots; a few received placebo; per-sample allocation not given. Samples analyzed were those drawn on day 63 after the first vaccine or placebo injection. The sample consisted of peripheral blood, taken in a trial of Ad26.COV2.S vaccine versus placebo. All receptors come from a person between 18 and 65 years old who received the Ad26.COV2.S COVID-19 vaccine or a placebo.

The rearrangement links TRBV19 to TRBJ2-5; possibly TRBD1 or TRBD2 for D (5 bases each). V lost 4 bases, J lost 0 bases, and 15 bases lay in between. This CDR3 has 16 amino acids. Germline CDR1 LNHDA, CDR2 SQIVND (reference sequence). The CDR3 DNA sequence: TGTGCCAGTAGTACGCCGGGACGGAGGAACCAAGAGACCCAGTACTTC. It translates to CASSTPGRRNQETQYF. Together with reference TRBV19 and TRBJ2-5, the CDR3 gives the full variable domain: DGGITQSPKYLFRKEGQNVTLSCEQNLNHDAMYWYRQDPGQGLRLIYYSQIVNDFQKGDIAEGYSVSREKKESFPLTVTSAQKNPTAFYLCASSTPGRRNQETQYFGPGTRLLVL.

This clone was recorded only once. The chain carries TRBV5-5 and TRBJ2-6; D remains ambiguous. Germline values: CDR1 SGHKS, CDR2 YYEKEE (reference sequence). The CDR3 has 14 residues. Trimming shortened V by 1 base and J by 4 bases, and 6 bases separated the two germline ends. The CDR3 nucleotides read TGTGCCAGCAGCTTGTCAGGCGGGGCCAACGTCCTGACTTTC. Residues: CASSLSGGANVLTF.

The V gene is TRBV6-2 or TRBV6-3, the J gene TRBJ1-6; D gene ambiguous. The CDR3 length is 13 residues. Trimming cost V 4 bases and J 10 bases, with 11 bases left between them. The V gene's germline CDR1 is MNHEY and CDR2 SVGEGT. CDR3 sequence reads: CASSSGVRSPLHF. In DNA, the CDR3 is TGTGCCAGCAGTTCGGGTGTGAGGTCACCCCTCCACTTT.

The chain employs TRBV25-1 and TRBJ2-7, with D tentatively TRBD2 (5 bases). CDR3 length: 14 amino acids. CDR1 MGHDK and CDR2 SYGVNS come from the germline V gene. Trimming removed 5 bases from V and 6 bases from J, with 17 bases in between. The CDR3 nucleotides read TGTGCCAGCAGTCGGGATAAAAAGTTGGGCGAGCAGTACTTC. As protein: CASSRDKKLGEQYF.

The rearrangement links TRBV6-5 to TRBJ2-5, with D possibly matching TRBD1 (7 bases). V gave up 8 bases and J gave up 3 bases, with 10 bases separating them. CDR1 MNHEY and CDR2 SVGAGI come from the germline V gene. This CDR3 has 12 amino acids. CDR3 region: CASRGTEETQYF. The CDR3 coding sequence is TGTGCCAGCCGCGGGACAGAAGAGACCCAGTACTTC.

The genes are TRBV30 and TRBJ1-6; no clear D. The CDR3 extends over 13 amino acids. The germline gives CDR1 GTSNPN, CDR2 SVGIG (reference sequence). Trimming took off 1 base at V and 7 bases at J, with 8 bases between the two ends. CDR3: CAWSASENSPLHF. CDR3 DNA: TGTGCCTGGAGTGCCTCGGAGAATTCACCCCTCCACTTT.

V gene TRBV12-5 combines with J gene TRBJ2-3; 7 nucleotides line up with TRBD1. The length of the CDR3 is 14 residues. The ends lost 6 bases at V and 6 bases at J; junction bases unmatched: 9. CDR1 and CDR2 from the germline V gene are LGHNT and FRNRAP. Written as DNA, the CDR3 is TGTGCTAGTGGCACCGTCCGGGACAGCGATACGCAGTATTTT. It yields the protein CASGTVRDSDTQYF.

This clone appeared a few times. The chain links TRBV5-5 to TRBJ1-2; TRBD1 aligns across 8 bases. The ends lost 4 bases at V and 7 bases at J; junction bases unmatched: 9. This CDR3 has 14 amino acids. The germline CDR1 and CDR2 sequences are SGHKS and YYEKEE (reference sequence). The CDR3 sequence: CASSVYRGRSGYTF. CDR3 nucleotide sequence: TGTGCCAGCAGCGTATACAGGGGGAGGAGTGGCTACACCTTC. Based on the CDR3 plus reference TRBV5-5 and TRBJ1-2, the full variable domain is DAGVTQSPTHLIKTRGQQVTLRCSPISGHKSVSWYQQVLGQGPQFIFQYYEKEERGRGNFPDRFSARQFPNYSSELNVNALLLGDSALYLCASSVYRGRSGYTFGSGTRLTVV.

The gene calls are TRBV14 and TRBJ1-6; 9 positions agree with TRBD1. With V trimmed by 2 bases and J by 8 bases, 1 base remained unmatched. CDR3 size: 14 residues. The germline V gene encodes CDR1 SGHDN and CDR2 FVKESK. Written as DNA, the CDR3 is TGTGCCAGCAGCCAAAGGACAGGGGATTCACCCCTCCACTTT. This codes for CASSQRTGDSPLHF. Looking up the rest from reference TRBV14 and TRBJ1-6 gives the full variable domain: EAGVTQFPSHSVIEKGQTVTLRCDPISGHDNLYWYRRVMGKEIKFLLHFVKESKQDESGMPNNRFLAERTGGTYSTLKVQPAELEDSGVYFCASSQRTGDSPLHFGNGTRLTVT.

The V gene is TRBV2, the J gene TRBJ2-3; tentatively, D is TRBD1 or TRBD2 (6 bases each). Looked up from germline, CDR1 is SNHLY and CDR2 is FYNNEI. The CDR3 sequence is 14 residues long. V was trimmed by 2 bases and J by 5 bases, leaving 11 bases between them. CDR3 bases: TGTGCCAGCAGTGAAAAGGGGGGCCAAGATACGCAGTATTTT. It codes for CASSEKGGQDTQYF. Full variable domain (missing parts from reference TRBV2 and TRBJ2-3): EPEVTQTPSHQVTQMGQEVILRCVPISNHLYFYWYRQILGQKVEFLVSFYNNEISEKSEIFDDQFSVERPDGSNFTLKIRSTKLEDSAMYFCASSEKGGQDTQYFGPGTRLTVL.

This clone has a handful of counts. This chain connects TRBV10-3 to TRBJ1-1, with 7 bases fitting TRBD1. Germline CDR1 is ENHRY and CDR2 is SYGVKD. J was trimmed by 3 bases and V by 7 bases; bases with no gene match: 17. The CDR3 runs 17 residues. In nucleotides, the CDR3 is TGTGCCATCAAAGTTAGAGGGGGCGCAAATGAGGACACTGAAGCTTTCTTT. Translation: CAIKVRGGANEDTEAFF.

The chain joins TRBV30 to TRBJ2-7; 11 bases line up with TRBD2. Germline CDR1 GTSNPN, CDR2 SVGIG (reference sequence). This CDR3 contains 14 residues. V lost 2 bases and J lost 4; bases outside the gene matches: 4. The DNA for the CDR3 is TGTGCCTGGAGTTATAGCGGGGGGGGATACGAGCAGTACTTC. It encodes CAWSYSGGGYEQYF.

The chain employs TRBV7-2 and TRBJ2-3, with D tentatively TRBD2 (5 bases). CDR1 and CDR2 from the germline V gene are SGHTA and FQGNSA. V was cut by 2 bases and J by 4 bases, with 7 bases left in between. There are 13 residues in the CDR3. The chain's CDR3 is CASSLSGSDTQYF. The CDR3 DNA sequence: TGTGCCAGCAGCTTAAGCGGTTCAGATACGCAGTATTTT.

In its sample, this clone was seen a few times. The chain recombines TRBV1 with TRBJ1-1; the table's TRBD1 call for D was not verified on the DNA. TRBV1 is a known pseudogene. The length of the CDR3 is 12 residues. The CDR3 is CTPETGTVDAFF. Here the CDR3 DNA reads TGCACCCCCGAGACAGGGACGGTGGACGCTTTCTTT.

The V call is TRBV11-2, the J call TRBJ2-2; no definite D call. The CDR3 totals 14 residues. CDR1 SGHAT and CDR2 FQNNGV come from the germline V gene. With 3 bases removed from V and 0 bases from J, the gap between germline ends came to 5 bases. The CDR3 sequence is CASSFLANTGELFF. CDR3 in DNA: TGTGCCAGCAGCTTCCTAGCGAACACCGGGGAGCTGTTTTTT. Complete variable domain (other parts from reference TRBV11-2 and TRBJ2-2): EAGVAQSPRYKIIEKRQSVAFWCNPISGHATLYWYQQILGQGPKLLIQFQNNGVVDDSQLPKDRFSAERLKGVDSTLKIQPAKLEDSAVYLCASSFLANTGELFFGEGSRLTVL.

The V and J genes are TRBV11-2 and TRBJ2-7; 12 bases line up with TRBD2. Per the germline V gene, CDR1 is SGHAT and CDR2 is FQNNGV. V dropped 5 bases and J dropped 4; count of bases not matched to a gene: 6. This CDR3 comprises 15 residues. The CDR3, as DNA: TGTGCCAGCAGCGAGGGACTAGCGGGTCTTTACGAGCAGTACTTC. Translated: CASSEGLAGLYEQYF.

This clone was counted a single time. The chain links TRBV18 to TRBJ1-1, with D unclear. The germline V gene has CDR1 KGHSH and CDR2 LQKENI. The CDR3 has 16 residues. Between the trimmed V and J ends, which lost 3 bases and 1 base, there was a span of 15 bases. CDR3 loop: CASSPESRRQNTEAFF. The DNA for the CDR3 is TGTGCCAGCTCACCGGAGAGCAGGAGACAGAACACTGAAGCTTTCTTT.

This clone has only a few counts. The chain joins TRBV30 to TRBJ1-6, with 10 bases fitting TRBD1. The junction had 8 bases not matched to a gene; V was cut back by 4 bases and J by 5 bases. The germline gives CDR1 GTSNPN, CDR2 SVGIG (reference sequence). The CDR3 spans 16 residues. The CDR3, as DNA: TGTGCCTGGAAAGTCTTTGGGACAGGGGATAATTCACCCCTCCACTTT. Translation gives CAWKVFGTGDNSPLHF.

The chain has TRBV4-3 and TRBJ2-7; 7 bases match TRBD1. The CDR3 is 15 amino acids. V lost 0 bases, J lost 2 bases, and 4 bases stayed unmatched. The germline V gene has CDR1 LGHNA and CDR2 YSLEER. DNA for the CDR3: TGCGCCAGCAGCCAAGATAAGGGGGCGGCCTACGAGCAGTACTTC. It is translated as CASSQDKGAAYEQYF.

The gene calls are TRBV7-2 and TRBJ2-7; D is unresolved. The CDR3 covers 13 residues. CDR1 is SGHTA and CDR2 is FQGNSA in the germline V gene. V lost 3 bases to trimming and J lost 1 base, with 7 bases between them. CDR3 sequence (DNA): TGTGCCAGCAGCTTCGGGCGGTCCTACGAGCAGTACTTC. Translated, it gives CASSFGRSYEQYF.

The rearrangement links TRBV6-5 to TRBJ1-2, with D unclear. The CDR3 is 14 amino acids. Per germline, CDR1 MNHEY and CDR2 SVGAGI. V lost 1 base, J lost 1 base, and 7 bases lay in between. The CDR3 is CASSYWGGNYGYTF. CDR3 in DNA: TGTGCCAGCAGTTACTGGGGAGGTAACTATGGCTACACCTTC.

The chain combines TRBV5-8 with TRBJ2-1, with a tentative D call TRBD2 (5 bases). Germline CDR1 SGHTS, CDR2 YDEGEE. The CDR3 has 12 residues. V was cut by 0 bases and J by 7 bases, with 5 bases left in between. This CDR3 is CASSLGGNEQFF. The CDR3 DNA follows: TGTGCCAGCAGCTTGGGAGGGAATGAGCAGTTCTTC.

The genes are TRBV27 and TRBJ2-7; a possible D gene is TRBD2 (6 bases). V lost 3 bases and J 6 bases, leaving 12 bases between the germline ends. The germline gives CDR1 MNHEY, CDR2 SMNVEV (reference sequence). The CDR3 contains 13 residues. The CDR3 reads CASSFDTGGEQYF. The CDR3 coding sequence is TGTGCCAGCAGTTTCGACACCGGGGGCGAGCAGTACTTC.